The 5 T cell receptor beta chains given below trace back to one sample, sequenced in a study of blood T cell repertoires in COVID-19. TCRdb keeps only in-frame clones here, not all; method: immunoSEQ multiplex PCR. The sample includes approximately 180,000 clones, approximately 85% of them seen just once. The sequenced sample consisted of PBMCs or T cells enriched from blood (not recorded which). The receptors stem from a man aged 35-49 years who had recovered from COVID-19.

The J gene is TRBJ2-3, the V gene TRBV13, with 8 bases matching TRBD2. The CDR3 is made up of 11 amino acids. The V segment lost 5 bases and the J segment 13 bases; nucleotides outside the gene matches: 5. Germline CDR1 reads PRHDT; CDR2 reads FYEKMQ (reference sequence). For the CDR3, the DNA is TGTGCCAGCAGCGACAGCGGGAGTAAGTATTTT. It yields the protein CASSDSGSKYF.

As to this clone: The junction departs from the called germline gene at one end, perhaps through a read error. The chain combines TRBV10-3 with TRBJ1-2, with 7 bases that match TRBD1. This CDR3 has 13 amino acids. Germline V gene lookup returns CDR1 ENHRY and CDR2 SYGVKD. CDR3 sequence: CATSLWTGYGYTF. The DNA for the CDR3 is TGTGCCACCAGTCTTTGGACAGGTTATGGCTACACCTTC.

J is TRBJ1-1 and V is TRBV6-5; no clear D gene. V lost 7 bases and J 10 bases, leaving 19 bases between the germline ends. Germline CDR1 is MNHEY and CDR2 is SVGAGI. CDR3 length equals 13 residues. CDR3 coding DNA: TGTGCCAGCATCATGGCGTCGGGTTCGGGAGCTTTCTTT. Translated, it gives CASIMASGSGAFF.

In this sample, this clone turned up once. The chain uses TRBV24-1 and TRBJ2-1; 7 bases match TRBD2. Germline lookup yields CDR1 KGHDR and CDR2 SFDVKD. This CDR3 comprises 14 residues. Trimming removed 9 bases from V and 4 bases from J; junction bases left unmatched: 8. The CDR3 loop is CATSEGGPYNEQFF. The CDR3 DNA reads TGTGCCACCTCCGAGGGAGGGCCTTACAATGAGCAGTTCTTC.

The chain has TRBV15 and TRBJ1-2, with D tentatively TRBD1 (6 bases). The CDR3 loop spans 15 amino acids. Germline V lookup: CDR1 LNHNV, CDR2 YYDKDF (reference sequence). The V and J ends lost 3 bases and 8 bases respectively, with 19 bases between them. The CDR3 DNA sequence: TGTGCCACCAGCAGGTCCGACAGGTTACCGGGAGGCTACACCTTC. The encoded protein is CATSRSDRLPGGYTF.